The 2 T cell receptor beta chains presented below share a single source sample, sequenced in a study of regulatory T cells in long-lasting Graves disease. As for time point: newly diagnosed GD, antithyroid drugs for less than 3 months. From PBMCs, RNA was extracted and then used to make the TCR library. Researchers made TCR beta libraries by using iRepertoire HTBI primers and running Arm-PCR on CDR3 regions. TCRdb redid the calling of the multiplex PCR reads with MiXCR, one entry per CDR3 protein. This table has under 250,000 distinct CDR3 sequences, roughly a fifth appearing once. These data are also associated with another study on T cells in Graves' hyperthyroidism and ophthalmopathy.

Sample: peripheral blood mononuclear cells (PBMCs), taken at new diagnosis, from a patient treated with antithyroid drugs. The receptor set was obtained from a woman aged 25-40 years with Graves disease.

This clonotype was counted between two and nine times. This chain joins TRBV20-1 and TRBJ1-5; D perhaps matches TRBD1 (5 bases). This CDR3 has 13 residues. The V gene lost 3 bases and the J gene lost 7 bases, with 13 bases spanning the gap. CDR1 is DFQATT, CDR2 SNEGSKA, per germline (reference sequence). CDR3 in DNA: TGCAGTGCTAGTAGGGGCAGAGGACAGCCCCAGCATTTT. Translated, it gives CSASRGRGQPQHF.

This clonotype was seen many times. The chain couples TRBV3-1 to TRBJ2-5; TRBD2 matches 8 bases. The CDR3 contains 16 residues. J lost 7 bases, V lost 1 base, and 11 bases had no gene match. The germline CDR1 and CDR2 sequences are LGHDT and YNNKEL (reference sequence). The CDR3 reads CASSQVSGGPSPTQYF. In DNA form, the CDR3 reads TGTGCCAGCAGCCAAGTGAGCGGGGGACCCTCCCCGACCCAGTACTTC.